The clone carrying this TCR beta chain has just a few counts. The sample comes from a study of cytomegalovirus exposure and HLA in healthy donors. Primers: 60 Vbeta forward and 13 Jbeta reverse. TCRdb keeps only in-frame clones here, not all; method: immunoSEQ multiplex PCR. This table has about 140,000 clones, 70% appearing once. The CDR3 runs to 13 residues. The V gene's germline CDR1 is SGHRS and CDR2 YFSETQ. V lost 2 bases and J 1 base, leaving 7 bases between the germline ends. The sample comprised PBMCs. The clonotype was recovered from a woman in her 30s in good health and CMV-seronegative. The chain couples TRBV5-1 to TRBJ2-7; perhaps TRBD2 as D (5 bases). The CDR3 spells CASSFGNSYEQYF. The CDR3, as DNA: TGCGCCAGCAGCTTCGGGAATTCCTACGAGCAGTACTTC. Together with reference TRBV5-1 and TRBJ2-7, the CDR3 gives the full variable domain: KAGVTQTPRYLIKTRGQQVTLSCSPISGHRSVSWYQQTPGQGLQFLFEYFSETQRNKGNFPGRFSGRQFSNSRSEMNVSTLELGDSALYLCASSFGNSYEQYFGPGTRLTVT.